The 12 T cell receptor beta chains below all came from one sample that was sequenced in a study of cytomegalovirus exposure and HLA in healthy donors. The protocol was immunoSEQ multiplex PCR, while the TCRdb copy is restricted to in-frame clones and leaves out a portion. The sample yields 260,000 or so clones, roughly 88% seen once. Sequences were obtained from PBMCs. Source of these receptors: a woman aged 18-35 years in good health and CMV-seronegative.

V gene TRBV5-6 combines with J gene TRBJ1-1; a weak D match, TRBD1 (6 bases). V lost 4 bases and J 9 bases, leaving 22 bases between the germline ends. The CDR3 totals 15 residues. Germline V gives CDR1 SGHDT, CDR2 YYEEEE. CDR3 residues: CASSPGGLRGIKAFF. In nucleotides, the CDR3 is TGTGCCAGCAGCCCTGGGGGCCTCAGGGGAATAAAAGCTTTCTTT.

The rearrangement joins TRBV19 to TRBJ2-7; D may be TRBD2 (5 bases). This CDR3 has 16 residues. The V end lost 4 bases, the J end lost 3 bases, and 19 bases lay between the germline ends. The germline CDR1 and CDR2 sequences are LNHDA and SQIVND (reference sequence). CDR3 in amino acids: CASSTPRGAENYEQYF. CDR3 coding DNA: TGTGCCAGTAGTACCCCCCGGGGAGCGGAGAACTACGAGCAGTACTTC.

The chain is built from TRBV6-5 and TRBJ1-6; 9 bases are shared with TRBD1. Germline CDR1 reads MNHEY; CDR2 reads SVGAGI. V gave up 5 bases and J gave up 11 bases; unmatched junction bases: 7. The CDR3 runs 14 residues. Here the CDR3 DNA reads TGTGCCAGCAGTCCGACAGGGGGGAGGACACCCCTCCACTTT. It encodes CASSPTGGRTPLHF.

The chain links TRBV28 to TRBJ2-7; tentatively, D is TRBD1 (6 bases). Trimming stripped 6 bases from V and 4 bases from J, with 16 bases between. The CDR3 runs 14 residues. CDR1 and CDR2 from the germline V gene are MDHEN and SYDVKM. The CDR3 region has the DNA TGTGCCAGCAGGACCCCAGGGGCCGGGTACGAGCAGTACTTC. It encodes CASRTPGAGYEQYF. The full variable domain, completed using reference TRBV28 and TRBJ2-7, is DVKVTQSSRYLVKRTGEKVFLECVQDMDHENMFWYRQDPGLGLRLIYFSYDVKMKEKGDIPEGYSVSREKKERFSLILESASTNQTSMYLCASRTPGAGYEQYFGPGTRLTVT.

This clone was seen a handful of times. The CDR3 coding sequence is TGTGCCAGCAGTTCCCCGGGGGGCGACTATGGCTACACCTTC. Translated: CASSSPGGDYGYTF. The rearrangement uses TRBV27 and TRBJ1-2; possibly TRBD1 for D (6 bases). Germline V CDR1 and CDR2: MNHEY, SMNVEV (reference sequence). This CDR3 contains 14 residues. Trimming pared 4 bases from V and 3 bases from J, leaving 12 bases between.

V usage is TRBV28 and J usage is TRBJ1-2; D is possibly TRBD1 (6 bases). CDR1 MDHEN and CDR2 SYDVKM come from the germline V gene. V lost 3 bases, J lost 1 base, and 6 bases lay in between. The CDR3 has 13 amino acids. The CDR3 DNA is TGTGCCAGCAGTTTCAGGGGTAACTATGGCTACACCTTC. Its translation: CASSFRGNYGYTF.

J is TRBJ2-1 and V is TRBV9; D may be TRBD2 (6 bases). V was cut by 0 bases and J by 7 bases, with 20 bases left in between. The CDR3 has 17 amino acids. The germline V gene has CDR1 SGDLS and CDR2 YYNGEE. CDR3 sequence (DNA): TGTGCCAGCAGCGTAGCTACGGGGGACTCCGACTGGAATGAGCAGTTCTTC. It is translated as CASSVATGDSDWNEQFF.

The rearrangement links TRBV27 to TRBJ2-7, with D possibly being TRBD1 (6 bases). Germline CDR1 reads MNHEY; CDR2 reads SMNVEV (reference sequence). Trimming took off 5 bases at V and 0 bases at J, with 14 bases between the two ends. The length of the CDR3 is 15 residues. CDR3 DNA sequence: TGTGCCAGCAGTATCGGGACATTCAGCTCCTACGAGCAGTACTTC. Translating gives CASSIGTFSSYEQYF.

The gene calls are TRBV6-6 and TRBJ1-1; D gene uncertain. Between the trimmed V and J ends, which lost 6 bases and 6 bases, there was a span of 14 bases. This CDR3 spans 13 amino acids. Germline V gene sequence: CDR1 MNHNY, CDR2 SVGAGI (reference sequence). In nucleotides, the CDR3 is TGTGCCAGCAGCCTTCTTCAGGTGTCTGAAGCTTTCTTT. It specifies CASSLLQVSEAFF.

This chain uses TRBV6-1 with TRBJ2-7, with D possibly TRBD1 on 8 matching bases. There are 16 residues in the CDR3. CDR1 and CDR2 from the germline V gene are MNHNS and SASEGT. Trimming removed 1 base at V and 4 bases at J, with 17 bases between. The CDR3 protein is CASSEVRNRGGYEQYF. The CDR3 nucleotides read TGTGCCAGCAGTGAAGTTCGGAACAGGGGGGGGTACGAGCAGTACTTC.

Regarding this clone: Other DNA sequences in this sample translate to the same CDR3. The rearrangement joins TRBV6-5 to TRBJ2-2; TRBD2 matches at 11 bases. With 0 bases clipped from V and 5 bases from J, the junction kept 2 bases outside the gene matches. Germline assignment: CDR1 MNHEY and CDR2 SVGAGI. CDR3 length: 16 residues. In DNA form, the CDR3 reads TGTGCCAGCAGTTACTCATCTAGCGGGAGGACCGGGGAGCTGTTTTTT. This codes for CASSYSSSGRTGELFF.

This clone was found once. The chain couples TRBV28 to TRBJ2-7, with 7 positions matching TRBD2. Looked up from germline, CDR1 is MDHEN and CDR2 is SYDVKM. With V trimmed by 8 bases and J by 7 bases, 11 bases remained unmatched. The CDR3 has 13 amino acids. CDR3 region: CASQRKLAREQYF. The DNA of the CDR3 is TGTGCCAGCCAGAGAAAACTAGCGCGGGAGCAGTACTTC.